Presented here are 32 T cell receptor beta chains from one specimen sequenced in a study of blood T cell repertoires in COVID-19. The table came from immunoSEQ multiplex PCR; TCRdb's copy has only in-frame clones and leaves some out. The sample consists of roughly 200,000 clones, over 80% of them appearing once. The material sequenced was peripheral blood. These receptors all come from a woman aged 35 to 49 with COVID-19, enrolled during active disease.

The rearrangement links TRBV6-7 to TRBJ2-7; 13 bases map to TRBD2. TRBV6-7 counts as an open reading frame of uncertain function. CDR3 size: 17 residues. The junction had 8 bases not matched to a gene; V was cut back by 2 bases and J by 4 bases. The CDR3 coding sequence is TGTGCCAGCAGTTACAATCCCGGGACTAGCGGGACATACGAGCAGTACTTC. Encoded protein: CASSYNPGTSGTYEQYF.

The J gene is TRBJ2-5, the V gene TRBV18; 7 bases agree with TRBD1. V shed 1 base and J 2 bases; nucleotides not matched to a gene: 4. Looked up from germline, CDR1 is KGHSH and CDR2 is LQKENI. The CDR3 length is 15 residues. The chain's CDR3 is CASSPLSGQQETQYF. CDR3 coding DNA: TGTGCCAGCTCACCACTTTCGGGACAGCAAGAGACCCAGTACTTC.

V usage is TRBV7-8 and J usage is TRBJ1-5; TRBD1 is a possible D gene (6 bases). The CDR3 has 14 residues. V lost 7 bases and J lost 5, with 15 bases in between. The germline V gene encodes CDR1 SGHVS and CDR2 FQNEAQ. CDR3 sequence (DNA): TGTGCCAGCAACGATAGGGCAGGGGATCAGCCCCAGCATTTT. It encodes CASNDRAGDQPQHF.

This chain uses TRBV6-5 with TRBJ1-2; no firm D call. V was pared by 6 bases and J by 4 bases, with 18 bases between. From germline, CDR1 is MNHEY and CDR2 SVGAGI. The CDR3 runs 15 residues. The CDR3 DNA reads as TGTGCCAGCAGCCCCTTACCACGGGGTCTCTATGGCTACACCTTC. This encodes CASSPLPRGLYGYTF.

The gene calls are TRBV6-5 and TRBJ1-2, with 11 positions matching TRBD1. The CDR3 sequence is 15 residues long. CDR1 and CDR2 (germline): MNHEY, SVGAGI. V trimming: 6 bases; J trimming: 4 bases; junction bases outside the gene matches: 7. The CDR3 sequence: CASRDRGRRGYGYTF. CDR3 nucleotide sequence: TGTGCCAGCAGGGACAGGGGGCGCCGTGGCTATGGCTACACCTTC.

This chain links TRBV28 with TRBJ2-5, with 9 positions matching TRBD2. Germline CDR1 MDHEN, CDR2 SYDVKM. CDR3 size: 15 residues. The junction had 3 bases not matched to a gene; V was cut back by 3 bases and J by 1 base. The CDR3 DNA follows: TGTGCCAGCAGTTTGGCGGGAGGGGGCCAAGAGACCCAGTACTTC. As protein: CASSLAGGGQETQYF.

V usage is TRBV7-9 and J usage is TRBJ1-2; possible D gene TRBD1, 5 bases. V lost 8 bases, J lost 5 bases, and 18 bases lay in between. The germline V gene encodes CDR1 SEHNR and CDR2 FQNEAQ (reference sequence). The CDR3 consists of 14 residues. The CDR3 sequence is CASGRPGQGYGYTF. DNA for the CDR3: TGTGCCAGCGGACGCCCAGGTCAGGGATATGGCTACACCTTC.

This clone was counted only a few times. The J gene is TRBJ1-1, the V gene TRBV6-5, with D possibly being TRBD1 (5 bases). V shed 5 bases and J shed 5 bases, with 15 bases lying between them. Germline CDR1 reads MNHEY; CDR2 reads SVGAGI. The CDR3 extends over 14 amino acids. The CDR3 nucleotides are TGTGCCAGCAGTCATCAGGGCCGTCGGACTGAAGCTTTCTTT. It translates to CASSHQGRRTEAFF.

This clone was recorded a few times. This rearrangement joins TRBV5-8 to TRBJ2-5; 10 positions agree with TRBD1. The J segment lost 5 bases and the V segment lost 2 bases, leaving 9 bases of the junction unmatched. Per the germline V gene, CDR1 is SGHTS and CDR2 is YDEGEE. The CDR3 is made up of 16 amino acids. The CDR3 DNA is TGTGCCAGCAGCTTAAACGCCGGGACAGGGGAGGAGACCCAGTACTTC. The encoded protein is CASSLNAGTGEETQYF. Based on the CDR3 plus reference TRBV5-8 and TRBJ2-5, the full variable domain is EAGVTQSPTHLIKTRGQQATLRCSPISGHTSVYWYQQALGLGLQFLLWYDEGEERNRGNFPPRFSGRQFPNYSSELNVNALELEDSALYLCASSLNAGTGEETQYFGPGTRLLVL.

The chain recombines TRBV11-2 with TRBJ1-6, with a possible D match to TRBD1 (5 bases). There are 16 residues in the CDR3. V was pared by 5 bases and J by 5 bases, with 16 bases between. The germline V gene has CDR1 SGHAT and CDR2 FQNNGV. CDR3: CASSPAVGPNNSPLHF. For the CDR3, the DNA is TGTGCCAGCAGCCCGGCGGTGGGGCCGAATAATTCACCCCTCCACTTT.

The count of this clone is one. This rearrangement joins TRBV6-5 to TRBJ2-5; D might be TRBD2 (5 bases). V lost 6 bases to trimming and J lost 2 bases, with 10 bases between them. The CDR3 is 13 amino acids. CDR1 and CDR2 (germline): MNHEY, SVGAGI. CDR3 nucleotide sequence: TGTGCCAGCAGGCCGAGGGTTCAAGAGACCCAGTACTTC. Translating it yields CASRPRVQETQYF.

The V call is TRBV7-9, the J call TRBJ2-5; the D gene is possibly TRBD2 (5 bases). With 1 base removed from V and 0 bases from J, the gap between germline ends came to 6 bases. CDR3 length: 14 residues. Germline loops: CDR1 SEHNR, CDR2 FQNEAQ (reference sequence). CDR3 loop: CASSLGEYQETQYF. DNA for the CDR3: TGTGCCAGCAGCTTAGGGGAGTACCAAGAGACCCAGTACTTC.

The rearrangement joins TRBV27 to TRBJ2-2; 8 bases are a match to TRBD1. The V gene's germline CDR1 is MNHEY and CDR2 SMNVEV (reference sequence). This CDR3 has 15 amino acids. V dropped 8 bases and J dropped 2; count of bases not matched to a gene: 7. The CDR3 is CASRTGTGNTGELFF. The CDR3 region has the DNA TGTGCCAGCCGAACCGGGACAGGAAACACCGGGGAGCTGTTTTTT.

The chain joins TRBV29-1 to TRBJ1-2; weak D call: TRBD1 (5 bases). This CDR3 has 11 amino acids. Germline V gene lookup returns CDR1 SQVTM and CDR2 ANQGSEA. V was clipped by 6 bases and J by 2 bases, with 7 bases between them. This CDR3 is CSVEGNYGYTF. The CDR3 DNA is TGCAGCGTGGAGGGGAACTATGGCTACACCTTC. Drawing the rest from reference TRBV29-1 and TRBJ1-2, the complete variable domain is SAVISQKPSRDICQRGTSLTIQCQVDSQVTMMFWYRQQPGQSLTLIATANQGSEATYESGFVIDKFPISRPNLTFSTLTVSNMSPEDSSIYLCSVEGNYGYTFGSGTRLTVV.

This clone occurred many times. This chain links TRBV4-1 with TRBJ2-7; the D gene is possibly TRBD2 (5 bases). V was cut by 5 bases and J by 4 bases, with 12 bases left in between. Germline values: CDR1 MGHRA, CDR2 YSYEKL. The CDR3 sequence is 13 residues long. This chain's CDR3 is CASSRVGAYEQYF. CDR3 coding DNA: TGCGCCAGCAGCAGGGTGGGAGCTTACGAGCAGTACTTC.

The chain recombines TRBV9 with TRBJ2-7; no clear D gene. Germline CDR1 and CDR2: SGDLS and YYNGEE. V was cut by 4 bases and J by 6 bases, with 11 bases left in between. CDR3 length equals 12 residues. The CDR3 region has the DNA TGTGCCAGCAGCCTCCCCGCTATCGAGCAGTACTTC. Translated: CASSLPAIEQYF.

The genes are TRBV18 and TRBJ1-1; D is uncertain. Germline loops: CDR1 KGHSH, CDR2 LQKENI. V gave up 4 bases and J gave up 4 bases, with 13 bases separating them. The CDR3 spans 14 residues. The CDR3 is CASSLSGRGTEAFF. The CDR3 DNA is TGTGCCAGCTCACTATCCGGACGGGGCACTGAAGCTTTCTTT.

The chain joins TRBV29-1 to TRBJ2-2; a weak D match, TRBD1 (5 bases). V was pared by 6 bases and J by 6 bases, with 11 bases between. The germline CDR1 and CDR2 sequences are SQVTM and ANQGSEA. This CDR3 comprises 12 residues. CDR3 nucleotides: TGCAGCGTACCCGACAGAGCCGGGGAGCTGTTTTTT. This sequence encodes CSVPDRAGELFF.

About this clone: Other DNA sequences from this sample encode an identical CDR3 as well. This chain joins TRBV19 and TRBJ1-1; D is perhaps TRBD1 (5 bases). Germline CDR1 and CDR2: LNHDA and SQIVND (reference sequence). This CDR3 is 13 amino acids long. V was cut by 3 bases and J by 5 bases, with 10 bases left in between. DNA for the CDR3: TGTGCCAGTAGTATCGGGGGAGGGACTGAAGCTTTCTTT. Its translation: CASSIGGGTEAFF. The full variable domain, with the rest looked up from reference TRBV19 and TRBJ1-1, is DGGITQSPKYLFRKEGQNVTLSCEQNLNHDAMYWYRQDPGQGLRLIYYSQIVNDFQKGDIAEGYSVSREKKESFPLTVTSAQKNPTAFYLCASSIGGGTEAFFGQGTRLTVV.

The chain recombines TRBV7-9 with TRBJ1-1; 9 nucleotides match TRBD1. The junction had 5 bases not matched to a gene; V was cut back by 5 bases and J by 1 base. The CDR3 has 15 residues. Germline CDR1 reads SEHNR; CDR2 reads FQNEAQ (reference sequence). CDR3 loop: CASSPRTGENTEAFF. The CDR3 DNA follows: TGTGCCAGCAGCCCCCGGACAGGGGAGAACACTGAAGCTTTCTTT.

The CDR3 spells CASSEKQGMSYNEQFF. The CDR3 DNA follows: TGCGCCAGCAGTGAGAAACAGGGGATGTCCTACAATGAGCAGTTCTTC. This chain uses TRBV10-1 with TRBJ2-1, with 7 bases lining up with TRBD1. V lost 2 bases, J lost 1 base, and 5 bases stayed unmatched. Germline assignment: CDR1 WNHNN and CDR2 SYGVQD (reference sequence). The CDR3 runs to 16 residues.

The chain has TRBV4-1 and TRBJ2-5; TRBD2 matches at 8 bases. This CDR3 region has 16 residues. Trimming removed 4 bases from V and 2 bases from J; junction bases left unmatched: 9. Germline values: CDR1 MGHRA, CDR2 YSYEKL. Here the CDR3 reads CASSRAFGGAQETQYF. Here the CDR3 DNA reads TGCGCCAGCAGCCGCGCGTTCGGGGGGGCGCAAGAGACCCAGTACTTC.

The chain has TRBV28 and TRBJ1-2; maybe TRBD1 (6 bases). V was cut by 5 bases and J by 5 bases, with 21 bases left in between. Germline CDR1 and CDR2: MDHEN and SYDVKM. CDR3 length: 16 amino acids. DNA of the CDR3: TGTGCCAGCAGTACGTTTGGATACAGGGAACCATATGGCTACACCTTC. Its translation: CASSTFGYREPYGYTF.

The CDR3 sequence is CASSLRGTGNTEAFF. In DNA form, the CDR3 reads TGTGCCAGCAGCTTACGGGGGACAGGTAACACTGAAGCTTTCTTT. The rearrangement joins TRBV7-2 to TRBJ1-1; 8 bases align to TRBD1. The CDR3 is 15 residues long. CDR1 and CDR2 (germline): SGHTA, FQGNSA. V lost 2 bases and J lost 2; bases outside the gene matches: 4. The full variable domain, with the rest looked up from reference TRBV7-2 and TRBJ1-1, is GAGVSQSPSNKVTEKGKDVELRCDPISGHTALYWYRQSLGQGLEFLIYFQGNSAPDKSGLPSDRFSAERTGGSVSTLTIQRTQQEDSAVYLCASSLRGTGNTEAFFGQGTRLTVV.

The chain couples TRBV5-6 to TRBJ2-7; 11 bases match TRBD1. The length of the CDR3 is 15 residues. V lost 0 bases and J lost 2; bases outside the gene matches: 1. Per germline, CDR1 SGHDT and CDR2 YYEEEE. CDR3 sequence (DNA): TGTGCCAGCAGCTTGGCGGGACAGGGGGCCTACGAGCAGTACTTC. This codes for CASSLAGQGAYEQYF. The full variable domain, rest sourced from reference TRBV5-6 and TRBJ2-7, is DAGVTQSPTHLIKTRGQQVTLRCSPKSGHDTVSWYQQALGQGPQFIFQYYEEEERQRGNFPDRFSGHQFPNYSSELNVNALLLGDSALYLCASSLAGQGAYEQYFGPGTRLTVT.

This clone appeared once. V usage is TRBV2 and J usage is TRBJ2-7, with D uncertain. CDR1 is SNHLY, CDR2 FYNNEI, per germline. There are 11 residues in the CDR3. Deletions cut 5 bases from V and 5 bases from J, with 7 bases between. The CDR3 DNA sequence: TGTGCCAGCAGTTCCCGTAACGAGCAGTACTTC. This codes for CASSSRNEQYF.

The chain employs TRBV24-1 and TRBJ2-7, with TRBD1 matching over 10 bases. The germline CDR1 and CDR2 sequences are KGHDR and SFDVKD. The CDR3 covers 12 residues. V was clipped by 10 bases and J by 2 bases; unmatched bases: 1. The chain's CDR3 is CATGTGAYEQYF. The CDR3 DNA reads as TGTGCCACGGGGACAGGGGCCTACGAGCAGTACTTC.

V gene TRBV7-9 combines with J gene TRBJ2-5; 11 positions match TRBD2. The V and J ends lost 5 bases and 1 base, in that order; junction bases with no gene match: 6. The germline V gene has CDR1 SEHNR and CDR2 FQNEAQ (reference sequence). This CDR3 contains 16 residues. The CDR3 DNA reads as TGTGCCAGCAGCCCAGCGACTAGCGGGATCCAAGAGACCCAGTACTTC. As protein: CASSPATSGIQETQYF.

The chain employs TRBV3-1 (or the pseudogene TRBV3-2) and TRBJ1-2; D not certain. In germline, CDR1 is LGHDT, CDR2 YNNKEL (reference sequence). The CDR3 runs 16 residues. Trimming cost V 7 bases and J 4 bases, with 22 bases left between them. As DNA, the CDR3 is TGTGCCAGCATCTATAACCTGCTTTCTCAGCGCTATGGCTACACCTTC. Its translation: CASIYNLLSQRYGYTF.

This rearrangement joins TRBV27 to TRBJ1-3, with D unresolved. Trimming cost V 0 bases and J 2 bases, with 8 bases left between them. This CDR3 region has 15 residues. The germline gives CDR1 MNHEY, CDR2 SMNVEV (reference sequence). The CDR3 coding sequence is TGTGCCAGCAGTTTATCGGGGAGTACTGGAAACACCATATATTTT. This translates into CASSLSGSTGNTIYF.

The V call is TRBV7-9, the J call TRBJ1-2; unclear D gene. The germline V gene has CDR1 SEHNR and CDR2 FQNEAQ (reference sequence). The V gene lost 3 bases and the J gene lost 4 bases, with 12 bases spanning the gap. The CDR3 totals 14 residues. DNA for the CDR3: TGTGCCAGCAGCTTCGATGGCGGCAGCTATGGCTACACCTTC. Amino acids: CASSFDGGSYGYTF.

This clone was seen just once. This chain connects TRBV18 to TRBJ1-5, with D possibly TRBD1 on 6 matching bases. CDR3 size: 18 residues. Trimming pared 3 bases from V and 2 bases from J, leaving 20 bases between. The germline V gene encodes CDR1 KGHSH and CDR2 LQKENI. CDR3 nucleotide sequence: TGTGCCAGCTCACCGGGGGACACTACACACGGGGGCAATCAGCCCCAGCATTTT. It is translated as CASSPGDTTHGGNQPQHF.